This entry concerns a single TCR beta chain. Its antigen is currently unknown. This sample is drawn from a study of T cell repertoires in cytomegalovirus infection. Study-wide context: Alongside well-studied HLA-B-restricted CMV epitopes, recently identified HLA-C-restricted CMV epitopes were also used.

TCRdb reprocessed the reads with MiXCR, giving one entry per CDR3 protein. The sample yields 300,000 to 400,000 distinct CDR3 sequences, 29% seen once. This CDR3 is built from 15 residues. V trimming: 1 base; J trimming: 8 bases; junction bases outside the gene matches: 4. Per germline, CDR1 SGHTA and CDR2 FQGTGA. The sample here was cultured PBMCs, taken from culture after CMV antigen stimulation. The chain links TRBV7-3 to TRBJ2-1, with TRBD1 matching over 11 bases. The receptor was isolated from a human donor in good health (CMV status not recorded). Some clones in this sample may be carry-over from other donors' samples. The CDR3 here is CASSLRWDRGDEQFF. The CDR3, as DNA: TGTGCCAGCAGCTTAAGGTGGGACAGGGGGGATGAGCAGTTCTTC. Full variable domain (outside the CDR3, taken from reference TRBV7-3 and TRBJ2-1): GAGVSQTPSNKVTEKGKYVELRCDPISGHTALYWYRQSLGQGPEFLIYFQGTGAADDSGLPNDRFFAVRPEGSVSTLKIQRTERGDSAVYLCASSLRWDRGDEQFFGPGTRLTVL.